A single sample gave rise to the 30 T cell receptor beta chains below, sequenced in a study of shared clonotypes between healthy human individuals. TCRdb's table, derived via immunoSEQ multiplex PCR, lists solely in-frame clones and lacks some. There are a few million clones in the sample; around 90% occur only once, and about 0.13% lies in the top ten. Sequenced: naive CD4+ T cells sorted from blood. Subset noted: CD45RA+ positively selected. Receptor source: a man between 18 and 29 years old in good health.

This clone appeared a single time. V is TRBV6-5 and J is TRBJ2-2; 12 bases map to TRBD2. CDR3 length: 14 residues. Trimming removed 7 bases from V and 5 bases from J; junction bases left unmatched: 2. The germline gives CDR1 MNHEY, CDR2 SVGAGI. The CDR3 bases are TGTGCCAGCACGGGGACTAGCGGGACCGGGGAGCTGTTTTTT. This sequence encodes CASTGTSGTGELFF.

The V gene is TRBV28, the J gene TRBJ2-1; D gene uncertain. The V end was cut by 6 bases, the J end by 6 bases, with 18 bases between. This CDR3 comprises 15 residues. Germline-derived CDR1 and CDR2 are MDHEN and SYDVKM. The CDR3 sequence is CASSSAQVRSNEQFF. CDR3 bases: TGTGCCAGCAGCTCGGCTCAGGTTCGCTCCAATGAGCAGTTCTTC.

The V call is TRBV10-2, the J call TRBJ1-6; no reliable D call. Germline values: CDR1 WSHSY, CDR2 SAAADI. The CDR3 spans 16 residues. V was cut by 9 bases and J by 5 bases, with 20 bases left in between. This chain's CDR3 is CASRPPGIQDNSPLHF. Here the CDR3 DNA reads TGCGCCAGTAGACCCCCCGGGATCCAGGATAATTCACCCCTCCACTTT.

The genes are TRBV7-3 and TRBJ1-6; TRBD1 matches at 7 bases. The CDR3 is made up of 15 amino acids. J lost 1 base, V lost 11 bases, and 8 bases had no gene match. Germline V gives CDR1 SGHTA, CDR2 FQGTGA. CDR3 coding DNA: TGTGCCGATTGGACAGGCCGGTCCTATAATTCACCCCTCCACTTT. Translating it yields CADWTGRSYNSPLHF.

This rearrangement joins TRBV19 to TRBJ2-5; 9 bases are a match to TRBD2. CDR1 and CDR2 from the germline V gene are LNHDA and SQIVND (reference sequence). The ends lost 7 bases at V and 4 bases at J; junction bases unmatched: 13. The length of the CDR3 is 16 residues. The CDR3 sequence: CASIRVGGGATETQYF. CDR3 coding DNA: TGTGCCAGTATCCGCGTGGGCGGGGGGGCCACAGAGACCCAGTACTTC. The full variable domain, in which reference TRBV19 and TRBJ2-5 provide the parts outside the CDR3, is DGGITQSPKYLFRKEGQNVTLSCEQNLNHDAMYWYRQDPGQGLRLIYYSQIVNDFQKGDIAEGYSVSREKKESFPLTVTSAQKNPTAFYLCASIRVGGGATETQYFGPGTRLLVL.

This rearrangement joins TRBV11-2 to TRBJ2-3; TRBD2 agrees at 7 bases. Unmatched junction bases numbered 6, after V lost 1 base and J lost 2 bases. This CDR3 region has 16 residues. CDR1 is SGHAT and CDR2 is FQNNGV in the germline V gene. CDR3 sequence reads: CASSLGDYPYTDTQYF. The CDR3 DNA reads as TGTGCCAGCAGCTTAGGGGACTACCCTTACACAGATACGCAGTATTTT.

The chain is built from TRBV10-1 and TRBJ2-2; 7 bases are a match to TRBD1. V lost 5 bases, J lost 2 bases, and 5 bases stayed unmatched. Germline V lookup: CDR1 WNHNN, CDR2 SYGVQD (reference sequence). The CDR3 contains 15 residues. The chain's CDR3 is CASSHGQVNTGELFF. The CDR3 DNA is TGCGCCAGCAGTCATGGACAGGTTAACACCGGGGAGCTGTTTTTT.

The chain joins TRBV9 to TRBJ2-5; D call uncertain. This CDR3 spans 14 amino acids. The V gene lost 0 bases and the J gene lost 3 bases, with 9 bases spanning the gap. Germline values: CDR1 SGDLS, CDR2 YYNGEE. The CDR3 here is CASSVGTSKETQYF. The DNA of the CDR3 is TGTGCCAGCAGCGTAGGTACATCCAAAGAGACCCAGTACTTC.

This clone was observed a single time. The V and J genes are TRBV4-2 and TRBJ1-2, with a possible D match to TRBD1 (5 bases). Trimming pared 1 base from V and 5 bases from J, leaving 11 bases between. Germline loops: CDR1 LGHNA, CDR2 YNFKEQ. The CDR3 runs to 14 residues. The CDR3 here is CASSQVGGVYGYTF. As DNA, the CDR3 is TGTGCCAGCAGCCAAGTCGGGGGGGTTTATGGCTACACCTTC.

This chain joins TRBV30 and TRBJ1-1; D is uncertain. V lost 5 bases and J lost 1, with 8 bases in between. The CDR3 sequence is 12 residues long. Germline V gene sequence: CDR1 GTSNPN, CDR2 SVGIG (reference sequence). Here the CDR3 DNA reads TGTGCCTGGCGAACAAAGAACACTGAAGCTTTCTTT. This sequence encodes CAWRTKNTEAFF.

The V and J genes are TRBV15 and TRBJ2-3; D gene ambiguous. With 1 base removed from V and 5 bases from J, the gap between germline ends came to 13 bases. In germline, CDR1 is LNHNV, CDR2 YYDKDF (reference sequence). The length of the CDR3 is 15 residues. For the CDR3, the DNA is TGTGCCACCAGCAGAGCGGCGGCAGGTGGAGATACGCAGTATTTT. Translation: CATSRAAAGGDTQYF.

The chain has TRBV7-2 and TRBJ2-1, with 11 bases matching TRBD2. The germline V gene encodes CDR1 SGHTA and CDR2 FQGNSA. V was pared by 5 bases and J by 6 bases, with 6 bases of the junction left unmatched. The CDR3 covers 15 residues. The CDR3 is CASSPLAGGSNEQFF. CDR3 nucleotides: TGTGCCAGCAGCCCCCTAGCGGGAGGTTCCAATGAGCAGTTCTTC.

The chain has TRBV23-1 and TRBJ2-7, with 7 nucleotides matching TRBD2. TRBV23-1 is labeled an ORF, and its function is uncertain. The CDR3 is 17 amino acids. The V gene end was trimmed by 2 bases and the J gene end by 0 bases; junction bases not matched to a gene: 10. The CDR3 region is CASSQIVISGISYEQYF. The CDR3 coding sequence is TGCGCCAGCAGTCAAATAGTAATAAGCGGGATCTCCTACGAGCAGTACTTC.

The CDR3 DNA follows: TGTGCCAGCAAAACAATCGGGAAGGAGCAGTACTTC. Residues: CASKTIGKEQYF. This sequence joins TRBV6-5 and TRBJ2-7, with D tentatively TRBD2 (5 bases). This CDR3 has 12 amino acids. The V gene lost 7 bases and the J gene lost 7 bases, with 14 bases spanning the gap. From germline, CDR1 is MNHEY and CDR2 SVGAGI.

The chain joins TRBV30 to TRBJ2-5; 9 nucleotides match TRBD1. Judging by the DNA end, TRBJ2-7 fits better; the J call may be wrong. Germline V gene data show CDR1 as GTSNPN and CDR2 as SVGIG (reference sequence). The length of the CDR3 is 13 residues. The CDR3 loop reads CASGQGVLYEQYF. The CDR3, as DNA: TGTGCCTCGGGACAGGGCGTTTTGTACGAGCAGTACTTC.

The chain couples TRBV30 to TRBJ1-2; D might be TRBD1 (5 bases). The CDR3 is 14 residues long. Per germline, CDR1 GTSNPN and CDR2 SVGIG (reference sequence). The ends were cut back, 0 bases at V and 2 bases at J, with 10 bases in the middle. CDR3 coding DNA: TGTGCCTGGAGTGTACTGGGGGGGAACTATGGCTACACCTTC. Amino acid sequence: CAWSVLGGNYGYTF. Supplemented by reference TRBV30 and TRBJ1-2, the full variable domain reads SQTIHQWPATLVQPVGSPLSLECTVEGTSNPNLYWYRQAAGRGLQLLFYSVGIGQISSEVPQNLSASRPQDRQFILSSKKLLLSDSGFYLCAWSVLGGNYGYTFGSGTRLTVV.

This clone showed up just once. V gene TRBV19 combines with J gene TRBJ2-2; 11 bases map to TRBD1. J was trimmed by 5 bases and V by 4 bases; bases with no gene match: 3. CDR1 is LNHDA, CDR2 SQIVND, per germline (reference sequence). CDR3 length equals 15 residues. This CDR3 reads CASSRGQGVTGELFF. CDR3 nucleotides: TGTGCCAGTAGTAGGGGACAGGGGGTAACCGGGGAGCTGTTTTTT.

The count of this clone is one. The chain couples TRBV30 to TRBJ1-5; D not certain. Germline V gene sequence: CDR1 GTSNPN, CDR2 SVGIG (reference sequence). V gave up 3 bases and J gave up 2 bases, with 14 bases separating them. The CDR3 covers 15 residues. CDR3 region: CAWSTKAGGNQPQHF. The DNA of the CDR3 is TGTGCCTGGAGCACCAAAGCAGGCGGCAATCAGCCCCAGCATTTT.

The chain couples TRBV19 to TRBJ2-7; D gene ambiguous. This CDR3 has 13 residues. Trimming removed 4 bases at V and 2 bases at J, with 9 bases between. Germline V CDR1 and CDR2: LNHDA, SQIVND (reference sequence). In nucleotides, the CDR3 is TGTGCCAGTAGTAAAAATAACGCCTACGAGCAGTACTTC. Protein sequence: CASSKNNAYEQYF.

This chain uses TRBV6-1 with TRBJ1-1; 11 positions match TRBD1. The CDR3 has 14 residues. The germline gives CDR1 MNHNS, CDR2 SASEGT. V gave up 8 bases and J gave up 0 bases; unmatched junction bases: 2. The CDR3 loop is CASWTGGMNTEAFF. The CDR3 coding sequence is TGTGCCAGCTGGACAGGGGGCATGAACACTGAAGCTTTCTTT.

The CDR3 region is CASSPTGINTGELFF. CDR3 coding DNA: TGTGCCAGCAGCCCGACAGGGATAAACACCGGGGAGCTGTTTTTT. This rearrangement joins TRBV5-8 to TRBJ2-2; 7 nucleotides line up with TRBD1. CDR3 length equals 15 residues. V lost 4 bases to trimming and J lost 2 bases; unmatched junction nucleotides: 5. CDR1 and CDR2 (germline): SGHTS, YDEGEE.

Concerning this clone: The germline gene is not matched at one end of the junction; a read error may be the cause. The rearrangement uses TRBV7-7 and TRBJ2-5; 8 bases agree with TRBD1. Germline values: CDR1 SSHAT, CDR2 FNYEAQ (reference sequence). This CDR3 is built from 16 residues. CDR3 region: CASSLAQGAAGETQYF. CDR3 coding DNA: TGTGCTAGCAGCTTAGCGCAGGGGGCGGCGGGAGAGACCCAGTACTTC.

The V and J genes are TRBV6-5 and TRBJ1-6, with no clear D. The length of the CDR3 is 14 residues. V was pared by 5 bases and J by 4 bases, with 9 bases between. CDR1 and CDR2 (germline): MNHEY, SVGAGI. The CDR3 DNA sequence: TGTGCCAGCAGTACGGGGTCTTATAATTCACCCCTCCACTTT. It translates to CASSTGSYNSPLHF.

In the case of this clone: The identical CDR3 is also encoded by other nucleotide sequences in the sample. The genes are TRBV5-1 and TRBJ1-2; D call uncertain. The CDR3 sequence is 13 residues long. Germline lookup yields CDR1 SGHRS and CDR2 YFSETQ. Trimming took off 0 bases at V and 3 bases at J, with 6 bases between the two ends. CDR3 sequence: CASSLDTYYGYTF. In DNA, the CDR3 is TGCGCCAGCAGCTTGGACACGTACTATGGCTACACCTTC.

The chain uses TRBV11-2 and TRBJ2-5; TRBD2 matches at 13 bases. V lost 1 base and J lost 4; bases outside the gene matches: 3. CDR1 is SGHAT and CDR2 is FQNNGV in the germline V gene. The CDR3 spans 16 residues. CDR3 sequence (DNA): TGTGCCAGCAGCTTAGGCCGACTAGCGGGAGGAGAGACCCAGTACTTC. It encodes CASSLGRLAGGETQYF.

The chain recombines TRBV19 with TRBJ2-1; 9 bases line up with TRBD1. This CDR3 region has 18 residues. Germline-derived CDR1 and CDR2 are LNHDA and SQIVND (reference sequence). Germline trimming cut 8 bases from V and 3 bases from J; bases unmatched to any gene: 17. Written as DNA, the CDR3 is TGTGCCAGTGGGAAGCTTTTCCTACAGGGGGCATACTACAATGAGCAGTTCTTC. Translation gives CASGKLFLQGAYYNEQFF. Full variable domain (remainder filled in from reference TRBV19 and TRBJ2-1): DGGITQSPKYLFRKEGQNVTLSCEQNLNHDAMYWYRQDPGQGLRLIYYSQIVNDFQKGDIAEGYSVSREKKESFPLTVTSAQKNPTAFYLCASGKLFLQGAYYNEQFFGPGTRLTVL.

The chain uses TRBV19 and TRBJ2-7; D is unclear. Germline loops: CDR1 LNHDA, CDR2 SQIVND (reference sequence). The CDR3 covers 15 residues. Trimming left V 4 bases short and J 5 bases short, with 18 bases between. The CDR3 loop reads CASSNLLRRSDEQYF. In DNA form, the CDR3 reads TGTGCCAGTAGTAACCTACTTCGGCGGTCGGACGAGCAGTACTTC.

This clone was seen a single time. The rearrangement links TRBV7-9 to TRBJ2-1, with D possibly matching TRBD2 (6 bases). This CDR3 comprises 16 residues. The germline CDR1 and CDR2 sequences are SEHNR and FQNEAQ (reference sequence). The V end lost 5 bases, the J end lost 7 bases, and 21 bases lay between the germline ends. The CDR3 DNA reads TGTGCCAGCAGCCTGGATGGGGGGTTAAAGGGGAATGAGCAGTTCTTC. This sequence encodes CASSLDGGLKGNEQFF.

This clone was counted once. The gene calls are TRBV27 and TRBJ1-1, with TRBD1 matching over 9 bases. Germline V gene data show CDR1 as MNHEY and CDR2 as SMNVEV (reference sequence). The CDR3 is 16 residues long. Trimming at V came to 6 bases and at J to 5 bases, leaving 13 bases not matched to a gene. This chain's CDR3 is CASSTRGTGRGTEAFF. CDR3 coding DNA: TGTGCCAGCAGCACCAGGGGGACAGGGAGGGGAACTGAAGCTTTCTTT.

The chain employs TRBV7-9 and TRBJ2-1; no clear D gene. The V end was cut by 1 base, the J end by 8 bases, with 9 bases between. The CDR3 runs to 13 residues. Germline-derived CDR1 and CDR2 are SEHNR and FQNEAQ (reference sequence). DNA for the CDR3: TGTGCCAGCAGCTTAGGATCCCTGGATGAGCAGTTCTTC. It encodes CASSLGSLDEQFF. Looking up the rest from reference TRBV7-9 and TRBJ2-1 gives the full variable domain: DTGVSQNPRHKITKRGQNVTFRCDPISEHNRLYWYRQTLGQGPEFLTYFQNEAQLEKSRLLSDRFSAERPKGSFSTLEIQRTEQGDSAMYLCASSLGSLDEQFFGPGTRLTVL.